Below, 20 T cell receptor beta chains from the same sample are listed, as sequenced in a study of vaccination effects on CD4 cells after COVID-19. The method was immunoSEQ multiplex PCR; TCRdb's version includes in-frame clones alone and lacks a portion of them. Here the sample spans roughly 30,000 clones, about three quarters being singletons. Antigen specificity for these receptors is unknown. Culture lasted 10 days before CD4+ T cell isolation. A positive SARS-CoV-2 PCR test fell between March and December 2020. Participants each got two BNT162b2 or mRNA-1273 vaccine doses. Specimen: CD4+ T cells from PBMCs cultured without peptide, collected after COVID-19 vaccination. The receptors derive from a human donor who had a prior SARS-CoV-2 infection.

The genes are TRBV6-5 and TRBJ2-3; tentatively, D is TRBD2 (5 bases). Per the germline V gene, CDR1 is MNHEY and CDR2 is SVGAGI. The CDR3 extends over 13 amino acids. Trimming removed 6 bases from V and 3 bases from J, with 10 bases in between. CDR3 DNA: TGTGCCAGCAGCTACACTAGTACAGATACGCAGTATTTT. Protein sequence: CASSYTSTDTQYF.

The rearrangement joins TRBV3-1 (or the pseudogene TRBV3-2) to TRBJ2-5, with 10 bases identical to TRBD2. CDR3 length: 15 amino acids. Germline CDR1 is LGHDT and CDR2 is YNNKEL (reference sequence). V shed 2 bases and J 4 bases; nucleotides not matched to a gene: 4. For the CDR3, the DNA is TGTGCCAGCAGCCAACTAGCGGGAGTGCGAGAGACCCAGTACTTC. Protein: CASSQLAGVRETQYF.

The chain links TRBV28 to TRBJ1-1; 7 bases are shared with TRBD1. The CDR3 length is 12 residues. The germline CDR1 and CDR2 sequences are MDHEN and SYDVKM. The junction had 5 bases not matched to a gene; V was cut back by 9 bases and J by 4 bases. Here the CDR3 DNA reads TGTGCCAGTTACAGGGGTTTCACTGAAGCTTTCTTT. Its protein is CASYRGFTEAFF.

V is TRBV3-1 (or the pseudogene TRBV3-2) and J is TRBJ2-7; 10 bases line up with TRBD1. The V gene end was trimmed by 3 bases and the J gene end by 5 bases; junction bases not matched to a gene: 7. Per germline, CDR1 LGHDT and CDR2 YNNKEL (reference sequence). CDR3 size: 15 residues. Here the CDR3 reads CASSHPGQGLNEQYF. The CDR3 DNA follows: TGTGCCAGCAGCCATCCGGGACAGGGGCTTAACGAGCAGTACTTC.

This chain connects TRBV18 to TRBJ2-1; 12 bases align to TRBD2. Germline CDR1 reads KGHSH; CDR2 reads LQKENI. CDR3 size: 15 residues. V lost 6 bases to trimming and J lost 4 bases; unmatched junction nucleotides: 4. CDR3 loop: CASSSGTSGYNEQFF. The CDR3 DNA is TGTGCCAGCTCTTCCGGGACTAGCGGGTACAATGAGCAGTTCTTC.

This clone was observed once. The chain uses TRBV3-1 (or the pseudogene TRBV3-2) and TRBJ2-5; D gene ambiguous. V dropped 2 bases and J dropped 1 base, with 11 bases sitting between them. The CDR3 consists of 15 residues. Germline CDR1 is LGHDT and CDR2 is YNNKEL (reference sequence). The DNA of the CDR3 is TGTGCCAGCAGCCAACCGGGTTTAGGCCAAGAGACCCAGTACTTC. Its protein is CASSQPGLGQETQYF.

This chain links TRBV7-2 with TRBJ1-6, with D unclear. The germline V gene has CDR1 SGHTA and CDR2 FQGNSA. Trimming shortened V by 2 bases and J by 11 bases, and 13 bases separated the two germline ends. The CDR3 has 14 residues. CDR3 amino acids: CASSLNAPGTPLHF. Here the CDR3 DNA reads TGTGCCAGCAGCTTAAACGCCCCTGGGACACCCCTCCACTTT.

In its sample, this clone was seen a few times. J is TRBJ2-1 and V is TRBV9; the D is unclear. Germline CDR1 reads SGDLS; CDR2 reads YYNGEE. Between the trimmed V and J ends, which lost 4 bases and 0 bases, there was a span of 8 bases. This CDR3 has 14 residues. The CDR3 sequence: CASSPGPSYNEQFF. CDR3 DNA sequence: TGTGCCAGCAGCCCAGGACCCTCCTACAATGAGCAGTTCTTC.

The chain carries TRBV18 and TRBJ2-7; D uncertain. This CDR3 region has 17 residues. Germline CDR1 KGHSH, CDR2 LQKENI. V was shortened by 1 base and J by 3 bases, with 19 bases between the two germline ends. The CDR3 bases are TGTGCCAGCTCACCACGCGGACCCGACGGCTTAAGCTACGAGCAGTACTTC. This translates into CASSPRGPDGLSYEQYF. The full variable domain, completed using reference TRBV18 and TRBJ2-7, is NAGVMQNPRHLVRRRGQEARLRCSPMKGHSHVYWYRQLPEEGLKFMVYLQKENIIDESGMPKERFSAEFPKEGPSILRIQQVVRGDSAAYFCASSPRGPDGLSYEQYFGPGTRLTVT.

The chain joins TRBV2 to TRBJ2-7; the D gene could be TRBD1 or TRBD2 (5 bases each). The CDR3 has 15 residues. V lost 7 bases and J lost 8, with 24 bases in between. Germline V gene sequence: CDR1 SNHLY, CDR2 FYNNEI. CDR3 DNA: TGTGCCAGCACTCTTTCCGGGACGGCGGCCAGCCAGCAGTACTTC. Translated, it gives CASTLSGTAASQQYF.

This chain links TRBV30 with TRBJ2-3; weak D call: TRBD2 (6 bases). The germline gives CDR1 GTSNPN, CDR2 SVGIG (reference sequence). This CDR3 has 17 residues. The germline V and J ends were trimmed by 2 bases and 5 bases, with 23 bases remaining between them. This CDR3 reads CAWSSYSGGARLDTQYF. The CDR3 DNA reads as TGTGCCTGGAGTAGTTATAGCGGAGGGGCCCGGTTAGATACGCAGTATTTT. Combining the CDR3 with reference TRBV30 and TRBJ2-3 gives the whole variable domain SQTIHQWPATLVQPVGSPLSLECTVEGTSNPNLYWYRQAAGRGLQLLFYSVGIGQISSEVPQNLSASRPQDRQFILSSKKLLLSDSGFYLCAWSSYSGGARLDTQYFGPGTRLTVL.

The rearrangement links TRBV23-1 to TRBJ2-1, with a tentative D call TRBD1 (5 bases). TRBV23-1 has ORF status, its function being uncertain. Trimming removed 0 bases at V and 8 bases at J, with 11 bases between. The CDR3 consists of 14 residues. CDR3 sequence reads: CASSQSADTYEQFF. The CDR3 DNA reads as TGCGCCAGCAGTCAATCGGCGGACACCTATGAGCAGTTCTTC.

The chain recombines TRBV5-1 with TRBJ2-1, with 9 nucleotides matching TRBD2. This CDR3 region has 16 residues. Germline CDR1 SGHRS, CDR2 YFSETQ. With V trimmed by 0 bases and J by 0 bases, 1 base remained unmatched. CDR3 amino acids: CASSLELAGSYNEQFF. The CDR3 bases are TGCGCCAGCAGCTTGGAACTAGCGGGCTCCTACAATGAGCAGTTCTTC.

This clone turned up a few times. V usage is TRBV4-2 and J usage is TRBJ1-1; 7 nucleotides agree with TRBD1. The germline gives CDR1 LGHNA, CDR2 YNFKEQ. Trimming removed 4 bases from V and 2 bases from J; junction bases left unmatched: 7. The CDR3 has 15 residues. CDR3 sequence: CASSLRQGYNTEAFF. The CDR3 nucleotides read TGTGCCAGCAGCCTACGACAGGGCTACAACACTGAAGCTTTCTTT.

The rearrangement links TRBV25-1 to TRBJ1-1; D is possibly TRBD1 (6 bases). Trimming stripped 4 bases from V and 1 base from J, with 16 bases between. This CDR3 region has 16 residues. Germline V gives CDR1 MGHDK, CDR2 SYGVNS. The CDR3 bases are TGTGCCAGCAGTGTGGGGTCCACAGGGTGGAACACTGAAGCTTTCTTT. It encodes CASSVGSTGWNTEAFF.

V gene TRBV7-9 combines with J gene TRBJ2-5, with 7 bases aligning to TRBD1. With V trimmed by 3 bases and J by 2 bases, 9 bases remained unmatched. The CDR3 has 16 residues. Germline loops: CDR1 SEHNR, CDR2 FQNEAQ (reference sequence). CDR3 sequence reads: CASSLRPGTAQETQYF. The CDR3 DNA reads as TGTGCCAGCAGCTTGCGACCCGGGACAGCTCAAGAGACCCAGTACTTC.

The chain uses TRBV5-6 and TRBJ2-3; 7 positions agree with TRBD1. This CDR3 is built from 13 residues. The V gene's germline CDR1 is SGHDT and CDR2 YYEEEE. V dropped 9 bases and J dropped 1; count of bases not matched to a gene: 5. CDR3 amino acids: CATSQGGTDTQYF. The CDR3 bases are TGTGCCACCTCGCAGGGGGGCACAGATACGCAGTATTTT. The full variable domain, rest sourced from reference TRBV5-6 and TRBJ2-3, is DAGVTQSPTHLIKTRGQQVTLRCSPKSGHDTVSWYQQALGQGPQFIFQYYEEEERQRGNFPDRFSGHQFPNYSSELNVNALLLGDSALYLCATSQGGTDTQYFGPGTRLTVL.

CDR3 sequence reads: CASSRERGPLPGNEQFF. The CDR3 DNA is TGTGCCAGCAGCAGAGAGAGGGGACCGTTACCTGGCAATGAGCAGTTCTTC. The chain links TRBV9 to TRBJ2-1; D is perhaps TRBD1 or TRBD2 (5 bases each). Trimming left V 4 bases short and J 6 bases short, with 23 bases between. This CDR3 has 17 amino acids. From germline, CDR1 is SGDLS and CDR2 YYNGEE.

V is TRBV12-3 or TRBV12-4 and J is TRBJ1-4; D gene unclear. CDR3 length: 13 residues. The V end lost 5 bases, the J end lost 7 bases, and 11 bases lay between the germline ends. The CDR3 region has the DNA TGTGCCAGCAGTGACAACGGCAGTGAAAAACTGTTTTTT. Protein sequence: CASSDNGSEKLFF.

This sequence joins TRBV30 and TRBJ2-1; 7 bases are a match to TRBD2. Germline assignment: CDR1 GTSNPN and CDR2 SVGIG (reference sequence). This CDR3 region has 13 residues. The junction had 4 bases not matched to a gene; V was cut back by 7 bases and J by 1 base. For the CDR3, the DNA is TGTGCCTCCGCGGGGGTTTCCTACAATGAGCAGTTCTTC. Encoded protein: CASAGVSYNEQFF. Based on the CDR3 plus reference TRBV30 and TRBJ2-1, the full variable domain is SQTIHQWPATLVQPVGSPLSLECTVEGTSNPNLYWYRQAAGRGLQLLFYSVGIGQISSEVPQNLSASRPQDRQFILSSKKLLLSDSGFYLCASAGVSYNEQFFGPGTRLTVL.